A selection of T cell receptor beta chains follows, all from one sample in a study of blood T cells in healthy people across ages. MiXCR was run by TCRdb on the 5' RACE reads, yielding one entry per CDR3 protein. The data hold 1.5 million to 2 million distinct CDR3 sequences, with 34% observed a single time. The sample consisted of blood. The receptors here all came from a woman in her 30s in good health. The CDR3 runs from the conserved cysteine through the conserved F or W. Each record gives: clone size, CDR3 length, V gene, D gene, J gene, CDR3 DNA, CDR3 protein. D genes are given only for firm matches. Size is stated for part of the rows, as once, few or many counts, or as a class when the clone is expanded.

once,14,TRBV5-5,TRBD1,TRBJ1-2,TGTGCCAGCAGCCCCGGGACAGGAAACTATGGCTGCACCTTC,CASSPGTGNYGCTF
.,15,TRBV5-5,.,TRBJ2-3,TGTGCCAGCAACCGGTCCCCCGAGTTGGCAGATACGCAGTATTTT,CASNRSPELADTQYF
.,16,TRBV28,.,TRBJ2-1,TGTGCCAGCAGCCAGGGGGGCATAGCGGGGCTCAATGAGCAGTTCTTC,CASSQGGIAGLNEQFF
.,14,TRBV5-4,.,TRBJ1-2,TGTGCCAGCACCTGGACGGGGATCCACTATGGCTACACCTTC,CASTWTGIHYGYTF
.,16,TRBV24-1,TRBD1,TRBJ2-5,TGTGCCACCAGTGATACGACAGGGCGTAGTGGAGAGACCCAGTACTTC,CATSDTTGRSGETQYF
.,14,TRBV6-1,.,TRBJ2-2,TGTGCCAGCATCAACAGGGTGAACACCGGGGAGCTGTTTTTT,CASINRVNTGELFF
few,16,TRBV10-3,TRBD2,TRBJ2-7,TGTGCCATCAGTGACCCGAGGAAAACTAGCGGTTACGAGCAGTACTTC,CAISDPRKTSGYEQYF
.,13,TRBV11-2,TRBD1,TRBJ1-2,TGTGCCGGCAGCTCGGACAGGAACTATGGCTACACCTTC,CAGSSDRNYGYTF
.,20,TRBV12-2,.,TRBJ2-3,TGTGCAAGTCGCGACGCCCGCCCCCATCAACCGGGAAGGAGCACAGATACGCAGTATTTT,CASRDARPHQPGRSTDTQYF
.,14,TRBV20-1,TRBD2,TRBJ2-1,TGCAGTGCTCTTGCCGGGAGGGCCAGGGATGAGCAGTTCTTC,CSALAGRARDEQFF
.,15,TRBV29-1,TRBD2,TRBJ2-2,TGCAGCGTTGTAGCGGGGGGGCCAAGAACCGGGGAGCTGTTTTTT,CSVVAGGPRTGELFF
many,11,TRBV19,.,TRBJ2-5,TGTGCCAGCAGCATTAAAGAGACCCAGTACTTC,CASSIKETQYF
few,23,TRBV4-2,TRBD2,TRBJ2-1,TGTGCCAGCAGCCAAGTTCTTCTCCCTCGGACTAGCGGGTCTTGGGGAGGTTACAATGAGCAGTTCTTC,CASSQVLLPRTSGSWGGYNEQFF
few,15,TRBV5-5,.,TRBJ1-5,TGTGCCAGCAACCCTGCAGGGGATCCCAATCAGCCCCAGCATTTT,CASNPAGDPNQPQHF
.,16,TRBV5-1,TRBD2,TRBJ2-3,TGCGCCAGCAGCGGGGGAGTAGCGGGAGGGCAAGATACGCAGTATTTT,CASSGGVAGGQDTQYF
.,14,TRBV27,.,TRBJ1-1,TGTGCCAGCAGTTTTAGTTTCCCAGGGTCTGAAGCTTTCTTT,CASSFSFPGSEAFF
few,13,TRBV27,.,TRBJ2-1,TGTGCCAGCAGTTTATCCCCTACTAGGAAGCAGTTCTTC,CASSLSPTRKQFF
.,16,TRBV24-1,TRBD1,TRBJ2-5,TGTGCCACCAGTGATCCCGGGACAGGGGAGACGGAGACCCAGTACTTC,CATSDPGTGETETQYF
.,15,TRBV6-1,.,TRBJ2-3,TGTGCCAGCACCGTCCCCCGGGCTAGCACAGATACGCAGTATTTT,CASTVPRASTDTQYF
few,16,TRBV6-6,.,TRBJ2-5,TGTGCCAGCAGTTATATCTGGACACGGGGGCAAGAGACCCAGTACTTC,CASSYIWTRGQETQYF
.,15,TRBV5-8,TRBD1,TRBJ2-5,TGTGCCAGCACCACCACAGGGGTCGGGCTCGAGACCCAGTACTTC,CASTTTGVGLETQYF
.,15,TRBV24-1,.,TRBJ2-3,TGTGTCAACCCGAAGGGGGGACAGAGCACAGATACGCATTATTTT,CVNPKGGQSTDTHYF
.,14,TRBV27,TRBD1,TRBJ2-1,TGTGCCAGCAGTTTAACCGGACAGGGTGGGGAGCAGTTCTTC,CASSLTGQGGEQFF
.,15,TRBV5-1,.,TRBJ2-7,TGCGCCAGCAGCTTGGCCTTAACGGGCACCTACGAGCAGTACTTC,CASSLALTGTYEQYF
.,15,TRBV20-1,.,TRBJ1-2,TGCAGTGCTCGTCCGGAGACATGGGCAGGGTATGGCTACACCTTC,CSARPETWAGYGYTF
.,17,TRBV5-1,.,TRBJ2-7,TGCGCCAGCAGCTTGGAGGCTAATGTGAGGGTCGGGTACGAGCAGTACTTC,CASSLEANVRVGYEQYF
.,14,TRBV7-9,.,TRBJ2-3,TGTGCCAGCAGTCCGACTGATAGCACAGATACGCAGTATTTT,CASSPTDSTDTQYF
few,13,TRBV20-1,.,TRBJ2-3,TGCAGTGCTAGAGATTTCCTTCCTGATACGCAGTATTTT,CSARDFLPDTQYF
many,16,TRBV4-1,.,TRBJ2-6,TGCGCCAGCAGCCAAAGGGACTGGCGAAGGGCCAACGTCCTGACTTTC,CASSQRDWRRANVLTF
.,16,TRBV5-8,.,TRBJ2-7,TGTGCCAGCAGCTTCCAGCCGGGCGGGGCTACCTACGAGCAGTACTTC,CASSFQPGGATYEQYF
.,15,TRBV13,.,TRBJ1-4,TGTGCCAGCAGCTTAGGGGCCGGGGCTAATGAAAAACTGTTTTTT,CASSLGAGANEKLFF
few,12,TRBV28,.,TRBJ2-7,TGTGCCAGCAGGACTCCCGGCCTGGAGCAGTACTTC,CASRTPGLEQYF
.,16,TRBV3-1,TRBD1,TRBJ1-6,TGTGCCAGCAGCCGGGGACAGAGCTCCTATAATTCACCCCTCCACTTT,CASSRGQSSYNSPLHF
.,14,TRBV4-1,.,TRBJ1-1,TGCGCCAGCAGCCAAGCTCTACTGAACACTGAAGCTTTCTTT,CASSQALLNTEAFF
.,16,TRBV20-1,TRBD2,TRBJ2-3,TGCAGTGCTACCCCCCCTAGCGGGCCTCCCGCAGATACGCAGTATTTT,CSATPPSGPPADTQYF
few,14,TRBV9,.,TRBJ2-5,TGTGCCAGCAGCGTTTGGGACAAACAAGAGACCCAGTACTTC,CASSVWDKQETQYF
.,15,TRBV4-2,.,TRBJ2-1,TGTGCCAGCAGCCATGACGACCGGGGCGAAAATGAGCAGTTCTTC,CASSHDDRGENEQFF
.,14,TRBV10-2,.,TRBJ2-4,TGCGCCAGCAGTGAGTCGATGTGGGGGGACATTCAGTACTTC,CASSESMWGDIQYF
.,13,TRBV10-3,.,TRBJ1-1,TGTGCCATCACAGACCGCTTCAACACTGAAGCTTTCTTT,CAITDRFNTEAFF
few,14,TRBV20-1,TRBD2,TRBJ2-1,TGCAGTGCTAGAGATATAGCGGGGTACAATGAGCAGTTCTTC,CSARDIAGYNEQFF
few,14,TRBV6-2/TRBV6-3,.,TRBJ2-6,TGTGCCAGCATGATGGGGGTTGGGGCCAACGTCCTGACTTTC,CASMMGVGANVLTF
once,15,TRBV7-3,TRBD1,TRBJ1-5,TGTGCCAGCAGCCCCCGGGACAGCTTCAATCAGCCCCAGCATTTT,CASSPRDSFNQPQHF
many,12,TRBV3-1,.,TRBJ2-3,TGTGCCAGCAGCCAGGGGGGAGATACGCAGTATTTT,CASSQGGDTQYF
many,15,TRBV7-6,TRBD1,TRBJ2-1,TGTGCCAGCAGCTTTCAGGGGGCCGGGAACAATGAGCAGTTCTTC,CASSFQGAGNNEQFF